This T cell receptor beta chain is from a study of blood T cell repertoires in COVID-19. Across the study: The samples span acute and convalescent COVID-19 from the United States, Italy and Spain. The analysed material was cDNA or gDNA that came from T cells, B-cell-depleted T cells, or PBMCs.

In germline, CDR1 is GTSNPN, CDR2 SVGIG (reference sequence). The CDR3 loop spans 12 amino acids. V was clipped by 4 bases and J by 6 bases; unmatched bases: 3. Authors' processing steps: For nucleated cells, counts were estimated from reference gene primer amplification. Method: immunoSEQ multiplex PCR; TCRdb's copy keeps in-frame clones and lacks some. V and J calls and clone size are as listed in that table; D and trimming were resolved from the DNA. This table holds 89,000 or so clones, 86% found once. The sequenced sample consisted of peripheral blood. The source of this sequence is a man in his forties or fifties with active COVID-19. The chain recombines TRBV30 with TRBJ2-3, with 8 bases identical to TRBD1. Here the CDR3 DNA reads TGTGCCTGGACTCAGGGGGCGGATACGCAGTATTTT. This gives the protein CAWTQGADTQYF.